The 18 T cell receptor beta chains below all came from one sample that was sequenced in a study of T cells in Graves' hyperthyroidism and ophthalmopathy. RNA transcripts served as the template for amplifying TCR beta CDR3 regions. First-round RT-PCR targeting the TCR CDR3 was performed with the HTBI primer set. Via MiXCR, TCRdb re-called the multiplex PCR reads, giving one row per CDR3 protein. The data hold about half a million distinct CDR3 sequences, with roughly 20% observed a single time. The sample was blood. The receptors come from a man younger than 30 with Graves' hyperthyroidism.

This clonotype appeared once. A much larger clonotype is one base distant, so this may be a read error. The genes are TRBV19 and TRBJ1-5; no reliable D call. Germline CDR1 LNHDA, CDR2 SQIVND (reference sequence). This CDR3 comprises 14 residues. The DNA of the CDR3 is TGTGCCAGTAGTTGGGAGGGTCGCAATCAGCCCGAGCATTTT. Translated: CASSWEGRNQPEHF.

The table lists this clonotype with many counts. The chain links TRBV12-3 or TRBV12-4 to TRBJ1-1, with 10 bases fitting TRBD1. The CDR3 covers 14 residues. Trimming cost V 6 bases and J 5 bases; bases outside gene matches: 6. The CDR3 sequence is CASRDGTGETEAFF. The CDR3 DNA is TGTGCCAGCAGGGATGGGACAGGGGAGACTGAAGCTTTCTTT.

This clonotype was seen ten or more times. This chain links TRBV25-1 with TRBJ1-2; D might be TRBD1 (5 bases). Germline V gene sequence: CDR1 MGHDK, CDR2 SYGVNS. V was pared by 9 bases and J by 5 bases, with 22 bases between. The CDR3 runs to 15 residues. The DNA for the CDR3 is TGTGCCAGTCCGGGTCGAGAGAGGGGTCGTTATGGCTACACCTTC. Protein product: CASPGRERGRYGYTF.

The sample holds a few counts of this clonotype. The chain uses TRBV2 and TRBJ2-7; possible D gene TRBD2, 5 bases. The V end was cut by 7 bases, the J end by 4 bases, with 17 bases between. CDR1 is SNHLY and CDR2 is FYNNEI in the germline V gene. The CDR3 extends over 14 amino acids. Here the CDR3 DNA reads TGTGCCAGCAACGGGGTCCCATCCGATTACGAGCAGTACTTC. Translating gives CASNGVPSDYEQYF.

The CDR3 region is CASSFSYPRGETQYF. The CDR3 region has the DNA TGTGCCAGCAGTTTTAGTTACCCGAGGGGGGAGACCCAGTACTTC. This chain links TRBV12-3 or TRBV12-4 with TRBJ2-5; possible D gene TRBD1, 6 bases. CDR3 size: 15 residues. Trimming left V 3 bases short and J 5 bases short, with 16 bases between.

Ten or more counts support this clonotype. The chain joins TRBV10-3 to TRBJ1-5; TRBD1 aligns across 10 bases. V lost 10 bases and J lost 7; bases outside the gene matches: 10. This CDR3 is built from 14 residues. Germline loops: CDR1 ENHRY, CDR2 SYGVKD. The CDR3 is CATGPGQGNQPQHF. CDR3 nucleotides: TGTGCCACCGGTCCGGGACAGGGGAACCAGCCCCAGCATTTT.

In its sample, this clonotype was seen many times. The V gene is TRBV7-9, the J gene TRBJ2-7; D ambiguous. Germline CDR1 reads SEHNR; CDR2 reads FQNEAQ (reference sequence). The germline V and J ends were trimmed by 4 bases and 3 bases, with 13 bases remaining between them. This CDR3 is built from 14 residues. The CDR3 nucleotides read TGTGCCAGCAGCTCCACACCGACGGGCTACGAGCAGTACTTC. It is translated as CASSSTPTGYEQYF.

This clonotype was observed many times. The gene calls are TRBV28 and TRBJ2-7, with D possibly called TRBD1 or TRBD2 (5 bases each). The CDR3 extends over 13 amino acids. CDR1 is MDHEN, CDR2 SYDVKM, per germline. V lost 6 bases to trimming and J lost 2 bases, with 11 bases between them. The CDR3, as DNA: TGTGCCAGCAGGGGGGTTGGGGCCTACGAGCAGTACTTC. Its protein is CASRGVGAYEQYF.

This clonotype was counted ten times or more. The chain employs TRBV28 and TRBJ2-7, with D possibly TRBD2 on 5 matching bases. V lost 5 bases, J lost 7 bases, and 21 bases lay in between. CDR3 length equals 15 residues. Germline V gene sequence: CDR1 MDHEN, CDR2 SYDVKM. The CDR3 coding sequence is TGTGCCAGCAGTCTCGGTGCGGGCGACTTAAATGAGCAGTACTTC. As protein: CASSLGAGDLNEQYF.

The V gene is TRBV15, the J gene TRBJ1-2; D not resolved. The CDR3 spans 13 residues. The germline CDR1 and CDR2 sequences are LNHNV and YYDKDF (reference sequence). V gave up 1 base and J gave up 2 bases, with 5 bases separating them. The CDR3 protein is CATSRGLNYGYTF. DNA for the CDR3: TGTGCCACCAGCAGAGGGTTAAACTATGGCTACACCTTC.

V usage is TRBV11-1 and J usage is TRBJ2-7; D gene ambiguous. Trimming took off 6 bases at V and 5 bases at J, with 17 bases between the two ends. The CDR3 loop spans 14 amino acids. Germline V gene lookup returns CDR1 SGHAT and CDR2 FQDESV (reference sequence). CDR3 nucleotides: TGTGCCAGCAGTCCGTTCCGACCTGGGGACGAGCAGTACTTC. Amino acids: CASSPFRPGDEQYF.

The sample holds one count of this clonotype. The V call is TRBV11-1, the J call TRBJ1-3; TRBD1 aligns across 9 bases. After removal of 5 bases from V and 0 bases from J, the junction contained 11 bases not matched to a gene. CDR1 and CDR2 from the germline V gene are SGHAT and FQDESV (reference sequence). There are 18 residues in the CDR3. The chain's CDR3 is CASSIQQGALLSGNTIYF. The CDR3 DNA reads TGTGCCAGCAGCATTCAACAGGGGGCCCTACTCTCTGGAAACACCATATATTTT. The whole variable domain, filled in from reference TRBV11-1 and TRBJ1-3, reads EAEVAQSPRYKITEKSQAVAFWCDPISGHATLYWYRQILGQGPELLVQFQDESVVDDSQLPKDRFSAERLKGVDSTLKIQPAELGDSAMYLCASSIQQGALLSGNTIYFGEGSWLTVV.

This chain's CDR3 is CSARVGEGPNTEAFF. Here the CDR3 DNA reads TGCAGTGCTAGAGTGGGGGAGGGCCCGAACACTGAAGCTTTCTTT. The rearrangement links TRBV20-1 to TRBJ1-1, with a tentative D call TRBD1 (5 bases). Germline values: CDR1 DFQATT, CDR2 SNEGSKA (reference sequence). V was cut by 1 base and J by 1 base, with 13 bases left in between. The CDR3 contains 15 residues.

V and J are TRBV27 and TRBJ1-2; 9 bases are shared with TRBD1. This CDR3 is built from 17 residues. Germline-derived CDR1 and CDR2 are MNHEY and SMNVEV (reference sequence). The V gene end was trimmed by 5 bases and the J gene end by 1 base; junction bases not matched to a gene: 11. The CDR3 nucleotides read TGTGCCAGCAGTCGCATAGGGACAGGGCTTTTTAACTATGGCTACACCTTC. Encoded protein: CASSRIGTGLFNYGYTF.

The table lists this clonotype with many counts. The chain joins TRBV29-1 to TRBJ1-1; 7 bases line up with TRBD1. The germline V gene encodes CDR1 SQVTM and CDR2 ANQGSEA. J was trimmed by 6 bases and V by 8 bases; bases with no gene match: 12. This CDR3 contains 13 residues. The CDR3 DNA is TGCAGCCACACAAGGGGGCAAGCGGCTGAAGCTTTCTTT. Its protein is CSHTRGQAAEAFF.

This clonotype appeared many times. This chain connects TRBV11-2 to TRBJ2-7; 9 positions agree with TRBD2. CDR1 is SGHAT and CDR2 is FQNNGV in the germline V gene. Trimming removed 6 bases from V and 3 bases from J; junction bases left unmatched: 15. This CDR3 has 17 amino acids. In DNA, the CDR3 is TGTGCCAGCAGTTATGGACTAGCGCTCAATAACTACTACGAGCAGTACTTC. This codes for CASSYGLALNNYYEQYF.

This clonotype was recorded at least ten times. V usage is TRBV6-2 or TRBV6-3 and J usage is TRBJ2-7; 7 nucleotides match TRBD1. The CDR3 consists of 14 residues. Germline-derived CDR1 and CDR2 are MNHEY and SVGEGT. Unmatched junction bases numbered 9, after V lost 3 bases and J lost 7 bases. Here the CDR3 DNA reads TGTGCCAGCAGTTATCGGGGACAGATTTTGGAGCAGTACTTC. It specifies CASSYRGQILEQYF.

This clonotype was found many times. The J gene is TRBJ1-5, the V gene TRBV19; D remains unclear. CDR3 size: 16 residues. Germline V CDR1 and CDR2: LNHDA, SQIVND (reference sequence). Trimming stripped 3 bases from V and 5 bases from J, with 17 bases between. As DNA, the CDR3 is TGTGCCAGTAGTATCTGCAATCAGAGGGAATATCAGCCCCAGCATTTT. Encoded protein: CASSICNQREYQPQHF.